The present entry profiles one T cell receptor (beta chain) with its context. Using immunoSEQ multiplex PCR, the repertoire was profiled, and TCRdb retains in-frame clones only, with some absent. The sample lists 250,000 to 300,000 clones; 75% to 85% were seen once. This sample was included in a study of blood T cell repertoires in COVID-19. The germline gives CDR1 LNHDA, CDR2 SQIVND (reference sequence). The length of the CDR3 is 15 residues. Trimming took 1 base from V and 5 from J, leaving 14 bases between them. Sequenced sample: peripheral blood. The J gene is TRBJ1-1, the V gene TRBV19, with D possibly being TRBD1 (5 bases). The receptor comes from a middle-aged man with active or convalescent COVID-19. CDR3 coding DNA: TGTGCCAGTAGTATAGCGGGGAGGGGCGGTACTGAAGCTTTCTTT. This gives the protein CASSIAGRGGTEAFF.